This TCR beta chain was sequenced during a study of somatic mutations in cytotoxic T cells in rheumatoid arthritis. Original handling: Patient CD8+ clones exceeding 1% seldom corresponded to published virus-specific TCRB sequences. Sequencing was performed with immunoSEQ multiplex PCR; in TCRdb, only in-frame clones are kept and a portion is missing. V, J and clone size derive from that table, while D and trimming were established from the DNA sequence. This sample has some 14,000 clones, with approximately 75% found just once. The CDR3 runs 13 residues. V dropped 6 bases and J dropped 3 bases, with 12 bases sitting between them. Germline lookup yields CDR1 MNHEY and CDR2 SMNVEV (reference sequence).

The sequencing sample was made of CD8+ T cells sorted from blood. The receptor comes from an adult with rheumatoid arthritis. The chain joins TRBV27 to TRBJ2-7, with D perhaps TRBD1 or TRBD2 (6 bases each). The CDR3 DNA follows: TGTGCCAGCAGCCTTGGGGGGCGCTACGAGCAGTACTTC. Translation: CASSLGGRYEQYF.